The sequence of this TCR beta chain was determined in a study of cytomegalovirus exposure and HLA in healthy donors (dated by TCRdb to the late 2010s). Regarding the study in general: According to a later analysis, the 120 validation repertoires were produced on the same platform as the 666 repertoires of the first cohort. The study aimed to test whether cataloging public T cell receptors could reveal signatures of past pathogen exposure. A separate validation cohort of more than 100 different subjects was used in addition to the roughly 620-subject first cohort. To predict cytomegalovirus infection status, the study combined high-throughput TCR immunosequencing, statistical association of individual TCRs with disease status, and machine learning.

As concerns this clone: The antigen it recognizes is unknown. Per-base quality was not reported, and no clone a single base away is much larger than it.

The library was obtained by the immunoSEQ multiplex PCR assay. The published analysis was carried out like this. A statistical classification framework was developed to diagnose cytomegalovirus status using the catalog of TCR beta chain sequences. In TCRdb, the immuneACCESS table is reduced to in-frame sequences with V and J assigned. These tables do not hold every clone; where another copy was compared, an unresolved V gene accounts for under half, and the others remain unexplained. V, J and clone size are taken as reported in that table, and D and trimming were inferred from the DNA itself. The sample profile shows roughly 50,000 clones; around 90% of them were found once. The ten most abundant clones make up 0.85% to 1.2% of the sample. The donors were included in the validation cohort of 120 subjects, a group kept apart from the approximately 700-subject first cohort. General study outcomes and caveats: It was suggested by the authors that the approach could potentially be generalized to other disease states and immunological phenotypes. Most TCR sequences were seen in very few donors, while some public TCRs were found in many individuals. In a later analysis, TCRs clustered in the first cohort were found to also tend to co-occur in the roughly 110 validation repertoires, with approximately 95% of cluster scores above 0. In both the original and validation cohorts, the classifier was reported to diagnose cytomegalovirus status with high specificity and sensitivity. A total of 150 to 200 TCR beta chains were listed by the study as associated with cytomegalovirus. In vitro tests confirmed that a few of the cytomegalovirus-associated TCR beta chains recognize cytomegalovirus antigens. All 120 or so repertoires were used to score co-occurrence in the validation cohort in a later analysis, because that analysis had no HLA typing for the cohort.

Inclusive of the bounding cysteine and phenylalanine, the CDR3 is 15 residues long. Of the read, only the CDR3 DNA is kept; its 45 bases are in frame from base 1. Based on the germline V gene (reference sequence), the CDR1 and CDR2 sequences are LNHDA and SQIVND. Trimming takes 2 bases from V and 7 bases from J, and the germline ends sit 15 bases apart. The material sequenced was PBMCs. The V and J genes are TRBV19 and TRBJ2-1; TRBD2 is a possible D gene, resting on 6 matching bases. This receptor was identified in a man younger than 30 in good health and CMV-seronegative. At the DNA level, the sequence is TGTGCCAGTAGTATAATCCCGGGAGCTCAGAATGAGCAGTTCTTC. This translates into CASSIIPGAQNEQFF.